This TCR beta chain was identified in a study of T cell changes during pregnancy in multiple sclerosis. The trim removed 1 base at V and 5 bases at J, leaving 10 bases unmatched. Germline V gives CDR1 MDHEN, CDR2 SYDVKM. The CDR3 consists of 17 residues. The assay was immunoSEQ multiplex PCR, and TCRdb's table has in-frame clones only and misses some. Of approximately 100,000 clones detected, around 92% appear once; the ten largest clones hold about 0.9%. The V call is TRBV28, the J call TRBJ2-3; 9 positions agree with TRBD1. The TCR sequence derives from a female donor with multiple sclerosis, enrolled in a pregnancy study. The sequencing here drew on peripheral blood, taken before pregnancy. The DNA for the CDR3 is TGTGCCAGCAGTTTATCTGGGACAGGGAAGAGTCGAGATACGCAGTATTTT. Residues: CASSLSGTGKSRDTQYF. The full variable domain, with the rest looked up from reference TRBV28 and TRBJ2-3, is DVKVTQSSRYLVKRTGEKVFLECVQDMDHENMFWYRQDPGLGLRLIYFSYDVKMKEKGDIPEGYSVSREKKERFSLILESASTNQTSMYLCASSLSGTGKSRDTQYFGPGTRLTVL.